This T cell receptor (beta chain) was recovered during a study of shared T cell receptors in the human thymus. Trimming stripped 3 bases from V and 0 bases from J, with 16 bases between. The germline V gene has CDR1 GTSNPN and CDR2 SVGIG (reference sequence). This CDR3 spans 16 amino acids. This clone was recorded only once. Sequencing used immunoSEQ multiplex PCR; TCRdb keeps in-frame clones, though not all of them. The data show roughly 500,000 clones, 75% to 85% seen once. The sample was also reused in another study, on human thymus T cells. According to that study: Resections were taken during corrective heart surgery, and the thymus tissue came from these. Use of V and J genes seemed skewed within the thymic and blood repertoires.

The sample taken for sequencing was thymocytes. The clonotype was recovered from a boy less than two years old with a congenital heart defect. The chain has TRBV30 and TRBJ2-3; tentative D call: TRBD2 (5 bases). CDR3 protein: CAWRSVERGSTDTQYF. In nucleotides, the CDR3 is TGTGCCTGGAGGAGTGTTGAACGGGGAAGCACAGATACGCAGTATTTT.